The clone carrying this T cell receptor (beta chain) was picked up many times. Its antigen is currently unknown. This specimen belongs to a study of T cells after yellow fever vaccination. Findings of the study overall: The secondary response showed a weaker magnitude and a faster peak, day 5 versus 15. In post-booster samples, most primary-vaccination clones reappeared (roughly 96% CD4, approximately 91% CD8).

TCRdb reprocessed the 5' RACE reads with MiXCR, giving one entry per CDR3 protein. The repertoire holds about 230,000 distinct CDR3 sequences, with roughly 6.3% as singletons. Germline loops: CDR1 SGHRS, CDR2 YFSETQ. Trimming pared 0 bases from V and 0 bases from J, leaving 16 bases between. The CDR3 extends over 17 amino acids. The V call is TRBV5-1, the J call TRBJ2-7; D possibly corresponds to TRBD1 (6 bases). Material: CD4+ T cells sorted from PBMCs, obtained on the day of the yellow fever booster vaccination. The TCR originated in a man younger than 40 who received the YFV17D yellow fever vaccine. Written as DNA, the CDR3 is TGCGCCAGCAGCTTGGGCCGACGGGACACAAGCTCCTACGAGCAGTACTTC. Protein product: CASSLGRRDTSSYEQYF.